Following are 8 T cell receptor beta chains from one sample sequenced in a study of blood T cell repertoires in COVID-19. TCRdb's table, derived via immunoSEQ multiplex PCR, lists solely in-frame clones and lacks some. The sample yields roughly 150,000 clones, around 84% seen once. The sample taken for sequencing was PBMCs or T cells enriched from blood (not recorded which). Receptors originate from a man aged 35-49 years who had recovered from COVID-19.

This chain joins TRBV30 and TRBJ2-3, with D perhaps TRBD2 (5 bases). The V gene lost 2 bases and the J gene lost 4 bases, with 16 bases spanning the gap. Germline V gives CDR1 GTSNPN, CDR2 SVGIG (reference sequence). The CDR3 loop spans 15 amino acids. In DNA form, the CDR3 reads TGTGCCTGGAGTCGGGTGGTTAATAGCGCAGATACGCAGTATTTT. Amino acids: CAWSRVVNSADTQYF.

The chain joins TRBV3-1 (or the pseudogene TRBV3-2) to TRBJ2-5, with TRBD2 matching over 11 bases. The germline CDR1 and CDR2 sequences are LGHDT and YNNKEL (reference sequence). This CDR3 comprises 16 residues. V gave up 4 bases and J gave up 1 base; unmatched junction bases: 5. CDR3 protein: CASSPYSGGVQETQYF. CDR3 sequence (DNA): TGTGCCAGCAGCCCCTATAGCGGGGGGGTCCAAGAGACCCAGTACTTC.

The chain recombines TRBV5-1 with TRBJ1-2, with TRBD1 matching 7 bases. Germline CDR1 is SGHRS and CDR2 is YFSETQ. The CDR3 runs 14 residues. Trimming took 2 bases from V and 8 from J; bases not matched to a gene: 9. The CDR3 coding sequence is TGCGCCAGCAGCTTCACAGGGGACTGGAAGGGCTACACCTTC. It specifies CASSFTGDWKGYTF.

CDR3 protein: CASIPGGNAWDTQYF. The CDR3 nucleotides are TGTGCCAGCATTCCGGGGGGGAACGCGTGGGATACGCAGTATTTT. J is TRBJ2-3 and V is TRBV6-6; 8 positions match TRBD2. V trimming: 7 bases; J trimming: 6 bases; junction bases outside the gene matches: 12. Per the germline V gene, CDR1 is MNHNY and CDR2 is SVGAGI (reference sequence). This CDR3 has 15 amino acids.

This clone was picked up many times. The rearrangement links TRBV30 to TRBJ2-1; D is unclear. The CDR3 is 12 amino acids. Germline V gene data show CDR1 as GTSNPN and CDR2 as SVGIG (reference sequence). Trimming took 2 bases from V and 6 from J, leaving 8 bases between them. The CDR3 bases are TGTGCCTGGAGTAGAGGTATCAATGAGCAGTTCTTC. It is translated as CAWSRGINEQFF. Using reference TRBV30 and TRBJ2-1 for the parts outside the CDR3, the full variable domain is SQTIHQWPATLVQPVGSPLSLECTVEGTSNPNLYWYRQAAGRGLQLLFYSVGIGQISSEVPQNLSASRPQDRQFILSSKKLLLSDSGFYLCAWSRGINEQFFGPGTRLTVL.

The rearrangement links TRBV11-3 to TRBJ2-7, with D unresolved. Germline V CDR1 and CDR2: SGHNT, YENEEA. CDR3 length: 13 residues. V was cut by 0 bases and J by 7 bases, with 10 bases left in between. The chain's CDR3 is CASSLESFSEQYF. The CDR3 bases are TGTGCCAGCAGCTTAGAGTCCTTTTCTGAGCAGTACTTC.

The V gene is TRBV9, the J gene TRBJ2-1; D is perhaps TRBD2 (5 bases). Germline V gives CDR1 SGDLS, CDR2 YYNGEE. V lost 4 bases, J lost 3 bases, and 11 bases lay in between. This CDR3 spans 14 amino acids. The CDR3 region has the DNA TGTGCCAGCAGCCCAGAGGGCGGCTACAATGAGCAGTTCTTC. Encoded protein: CASSPEGGYNEQFF.

This chain uses TRBV6-5 with TRBJ2-5; TRBD2 is a possible D gene (6 bases). This CDR3 has 15 residues. Trimming cost V 7 bases and J 4 bases, with 19 bases left between them. Germline loops: CDR1 MNHEY, CDR2 SVGAGI. CDR3 sequence reads: CASNGMGRKGETQYF. CDR3 in DNA: TGTGCCAGCAACGGGATGGGGAGGAAAGGAGAGACCCAGTACTTC.